This T cell receptor (beta chain) was identified during a study of early T cells in non-severe SARS-CoV-2 infection. Study overall: The chains were unpaired, and the sequenced material was bulk RNA from unsorted whole blood.

Judged by abundance, this clonotype is medium-sized. Its target is unknown. General study points: Reliance on VDJdb matching favored anti-spike CD8 responses; private and CD4 specificities were missed.

As part of library construction, unique molecular identifiers were attached to individual cDNA molecules. A single record per CDR3 protein comes from TCRdb applying MiXCR to the 5' RACE reads. This sample has some 18,000 distinct CDR3 sequences; approximately 5.6% occur once, and the top ten carry just under 6.5%. The V end lost 8 bases, the J end lost 7 bases, and 9 bases lay between the germline ends. There are 11 residues in the CDR3. The chain couples TRBV12-3 or TRBV12-4 to TRBJ2-1; no reliable D call. The sequencing input was whole blood. The sequence was collected from an adult who was a healthcare worker with PCR-confirmed SARS-CoV-2 infection or an uninfected control (not recorded which). The CDR3 DNA sequence: TGTGCCAGCGAGCTCGCTAATGAGCAGTTCTTC. Encoded protein: CASELANEQFF.